Given below is one TCR beta chain in context. This record comes from a study of blood T cell repertoires in COVID-19. The wider study: The study drew acute and convalescent COVID-19 samples from the United States, Italy and Spain. In each case, the material was cDNA or gDNA derived from T cells, B-cell-depleted T cells, or PBMCs.

Libraries were prepared by immunoSEQ multiplex PCR; TCRdb keeps only in-frame clonotypes and omits some of them. This table has some 200,000 clones, about four fifths appearing once. CDR1 is SGHNT and CDR2 is YYREEE in the germline V gene (reference sequence). Trimming cost V 4 bases and J 10 bases; bases outside gene matches: 11. The CDR3 length is 16 residues. Sequenced: peripheral blood. The TCR was taken from a woman aged 45 to 65 with active or convalescent COVID-19. The rearrangement joins TRBV5-4 to TRBJ1-6; 10 nucleotides align to TRBD1. The CDR3 loop is CASSGISGTGASPLHF. The CDR3 DNA sequence: TGTGCCAGCAGCGGTATCTCAGGGACAGGGGCCTCACCCCTCCACTTT.